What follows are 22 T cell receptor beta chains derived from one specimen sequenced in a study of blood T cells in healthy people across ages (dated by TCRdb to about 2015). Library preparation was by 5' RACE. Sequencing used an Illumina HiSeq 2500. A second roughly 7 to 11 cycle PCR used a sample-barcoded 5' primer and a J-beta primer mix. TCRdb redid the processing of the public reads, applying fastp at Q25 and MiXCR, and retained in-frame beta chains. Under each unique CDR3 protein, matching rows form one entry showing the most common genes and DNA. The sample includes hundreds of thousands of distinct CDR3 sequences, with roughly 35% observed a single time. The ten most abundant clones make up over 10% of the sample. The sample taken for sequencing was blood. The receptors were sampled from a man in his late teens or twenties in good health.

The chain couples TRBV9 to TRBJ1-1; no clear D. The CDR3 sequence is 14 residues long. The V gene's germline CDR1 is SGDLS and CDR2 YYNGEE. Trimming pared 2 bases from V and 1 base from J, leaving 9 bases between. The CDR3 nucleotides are TGTGCCAGCAGCGTCCGGGCAGCGAACACTGAAGCTTTCTTT. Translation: CASSVRAANTEAFF.

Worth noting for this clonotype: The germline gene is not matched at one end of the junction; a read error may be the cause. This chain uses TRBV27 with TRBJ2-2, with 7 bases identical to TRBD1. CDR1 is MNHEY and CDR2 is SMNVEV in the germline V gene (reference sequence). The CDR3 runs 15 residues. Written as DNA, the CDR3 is TGTGCCAGCAGCCGAAACAGGGGCGGCACCGGGGAGTTGTTTTTT. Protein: CASSRNRGGTGELFF.

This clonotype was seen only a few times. This CDR3 is CSALEGSLGNEQFF. Here the CDR3 DNA reads TGCAGTGCCCTAGAGGGCAGTTTAGGCAATGAGCAGTTCTTC. The J gene is TRBJ2-1, the V gene TRBV20-1; possibly TRBD2 for D (5 bases). V shed 6 bases and J shed 6 bases, with 18 bases lying between them. The germline gives CDR1 DFQATT, CDR2 SNEGSKA (reference sequence). This CDR3 has 14 residues.

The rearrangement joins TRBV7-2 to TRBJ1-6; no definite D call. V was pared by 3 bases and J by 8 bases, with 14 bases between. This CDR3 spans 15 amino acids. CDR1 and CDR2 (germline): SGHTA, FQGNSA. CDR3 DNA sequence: TGTGCCAGCAGCTTGACGGTGGCAGCGGATTCACCCCTCCACTTT. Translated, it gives CASSLTVAADSPLHF.

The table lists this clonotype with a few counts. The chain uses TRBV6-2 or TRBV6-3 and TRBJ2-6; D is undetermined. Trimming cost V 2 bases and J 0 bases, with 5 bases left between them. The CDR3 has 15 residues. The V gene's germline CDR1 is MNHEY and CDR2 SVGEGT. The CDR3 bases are TGTGCCAGCAGTTACGCCTCCTCTGGGGCCAACGTCCTGACTTTC. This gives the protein CASSYASSGANVLTF.

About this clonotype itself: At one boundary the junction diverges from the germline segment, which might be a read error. In nucleotides, the CDR3 is TGTGCCGGCAGTTTATACTCGGGACTAGCGTCCGATACGCAGTATTTT. It specifies CAGSLYSGLASDTQYF. V usage is TRBV27 and J usage is TRBJ2-3; TRBD2 matches at 10 bases. Per the germline V gene, CDR1 is MNHEY and CDR2 is SMNVEV (reference sequence). The CDR3 runs to 16 residues.

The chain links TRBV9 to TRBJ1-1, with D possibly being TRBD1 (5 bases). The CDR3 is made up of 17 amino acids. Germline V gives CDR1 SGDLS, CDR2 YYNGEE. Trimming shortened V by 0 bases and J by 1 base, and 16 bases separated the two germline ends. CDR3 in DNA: TGTGCCAGCAGCGTAGTCGGGACGGCTTTACGGAACACTGAAGCTTTCTTT. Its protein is CASSVVGTALRNTEAFF.

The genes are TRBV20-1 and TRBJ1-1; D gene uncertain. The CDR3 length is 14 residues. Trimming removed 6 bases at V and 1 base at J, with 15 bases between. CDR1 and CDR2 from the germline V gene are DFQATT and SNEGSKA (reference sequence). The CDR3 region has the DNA TGCAGTGCAAAATATTCTCAGAGGAACACTGAAGCTTTCTTT. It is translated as CSAKYSQRNTEAFF.

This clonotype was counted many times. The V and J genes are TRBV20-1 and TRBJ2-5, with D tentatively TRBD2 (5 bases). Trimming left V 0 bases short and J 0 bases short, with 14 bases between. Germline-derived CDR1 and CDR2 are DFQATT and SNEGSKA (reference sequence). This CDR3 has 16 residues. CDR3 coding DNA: TGCAGTGCTAGAGATTGGAAACTAGGAAACCAAGAGACCCAGTACTTC. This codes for CSARDWKLGNQETQYF.

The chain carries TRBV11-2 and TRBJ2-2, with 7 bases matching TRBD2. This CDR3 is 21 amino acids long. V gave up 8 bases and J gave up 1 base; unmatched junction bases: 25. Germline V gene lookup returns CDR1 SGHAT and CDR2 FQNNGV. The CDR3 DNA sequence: TGTGCCAGCCGCCTCCCTATGAAGGGACTATCCGAGAAGTGGAACACCGGGGAGCTGTTTTTT. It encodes CASRLPMKGLSEKWNTGELFF. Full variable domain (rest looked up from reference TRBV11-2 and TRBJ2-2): EAGVAQSPRYKIIEKRQSVAFWCNPISGHATLYWYQQILGQGPKLLIQFQNNGVVDDSQLPKDRFSAERLKGVDSTLKIQPAKLEDSAVYLCASRLPMKGLSEKWNTGELFFGEGSRLTVL.

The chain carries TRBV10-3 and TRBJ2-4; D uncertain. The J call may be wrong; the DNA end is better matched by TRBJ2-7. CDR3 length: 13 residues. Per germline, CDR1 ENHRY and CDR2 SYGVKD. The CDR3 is CAISPIGGYEQYF. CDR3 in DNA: TGTGCCATCAGTCCGATCGGCGGCTACGAGCAGTACTTC.

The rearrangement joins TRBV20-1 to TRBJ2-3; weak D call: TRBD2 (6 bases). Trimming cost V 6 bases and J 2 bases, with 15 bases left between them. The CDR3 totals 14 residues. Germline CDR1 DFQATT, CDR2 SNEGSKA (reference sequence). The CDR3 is CSAARGAHTDTQYF. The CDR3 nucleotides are TGCAGTGCAGCCCGCGGGGCCCACACAGATACGCAGTATTTT.

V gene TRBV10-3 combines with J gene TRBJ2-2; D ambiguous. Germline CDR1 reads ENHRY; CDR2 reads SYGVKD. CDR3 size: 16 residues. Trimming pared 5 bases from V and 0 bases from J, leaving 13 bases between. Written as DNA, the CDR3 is TGTGCCATCAGTACAGAAACCTTTACGAACACCGGGGAGCTGTTTTTT. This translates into CAISTETFTNTGELFF.

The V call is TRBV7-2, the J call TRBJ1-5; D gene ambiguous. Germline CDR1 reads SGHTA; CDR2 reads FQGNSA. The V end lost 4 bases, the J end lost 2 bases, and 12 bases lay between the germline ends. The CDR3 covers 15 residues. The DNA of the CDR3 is TGTGCCAGCAGCTCACTTCCCCAGGGCAATCAGCCCCAGCATTTT. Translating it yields CASSSLPQGNQPQHF.

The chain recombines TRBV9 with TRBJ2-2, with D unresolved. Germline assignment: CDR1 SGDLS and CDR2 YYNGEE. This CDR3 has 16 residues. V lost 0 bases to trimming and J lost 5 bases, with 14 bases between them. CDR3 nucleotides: TGTGCCAGCAGCGTAGGGAGTGACATCGGGACCGGGGAGCTGTTTTTT. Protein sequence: CASSVGSDIGTGELFF.

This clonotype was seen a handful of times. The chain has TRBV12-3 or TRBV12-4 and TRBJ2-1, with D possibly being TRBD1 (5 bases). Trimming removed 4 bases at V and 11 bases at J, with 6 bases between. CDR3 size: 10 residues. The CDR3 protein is CASSSGKQFF. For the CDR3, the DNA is TGTGCCAGCAGTTCAGGGAAGCAGTTCTTC.

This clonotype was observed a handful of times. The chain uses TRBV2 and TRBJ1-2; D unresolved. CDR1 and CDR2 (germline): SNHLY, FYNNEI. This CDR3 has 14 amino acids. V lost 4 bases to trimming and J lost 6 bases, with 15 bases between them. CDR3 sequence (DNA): TGTGCCAGCAGTGTCTCCAGGCATGAGGATGGCTACACCTTC. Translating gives CASSVSRHEDGYTF.

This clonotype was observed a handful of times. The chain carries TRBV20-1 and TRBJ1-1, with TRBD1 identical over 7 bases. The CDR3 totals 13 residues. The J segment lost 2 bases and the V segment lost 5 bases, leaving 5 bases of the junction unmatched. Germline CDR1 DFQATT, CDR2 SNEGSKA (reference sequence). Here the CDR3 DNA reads TGCAGTGCTCCGGGACAGCTTAACACTGAAGCTTTCTTT. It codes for CSAPGQLNTEAFF.

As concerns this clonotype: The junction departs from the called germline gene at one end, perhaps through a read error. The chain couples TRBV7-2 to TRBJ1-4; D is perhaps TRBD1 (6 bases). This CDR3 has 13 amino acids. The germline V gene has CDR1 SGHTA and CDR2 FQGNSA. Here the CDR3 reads CSSSLEGGEKLFF. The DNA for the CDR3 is TGTTCCAGCAGCTTAGAAGGGGGGGAAAAACTGTTTTTT. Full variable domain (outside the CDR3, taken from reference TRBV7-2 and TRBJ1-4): GAGVSQSPSNKVTEKGKDVELRCDPISGHTALYWYRQSLGQGLEFLIYFQGNSAPDKSGLPSDRFSAERTGGSVSTLTIQRTQQEDSAVYLCSSSLEGGEKLFFGSGTQLSVL.

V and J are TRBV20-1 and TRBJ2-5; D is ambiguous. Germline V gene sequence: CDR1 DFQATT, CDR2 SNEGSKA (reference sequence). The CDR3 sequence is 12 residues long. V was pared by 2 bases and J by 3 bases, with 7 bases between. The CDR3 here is CSARLAKETQYF. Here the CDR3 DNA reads TGCAGTGCTAGACTGGCGAAAGAGACCCAGTACTTC.

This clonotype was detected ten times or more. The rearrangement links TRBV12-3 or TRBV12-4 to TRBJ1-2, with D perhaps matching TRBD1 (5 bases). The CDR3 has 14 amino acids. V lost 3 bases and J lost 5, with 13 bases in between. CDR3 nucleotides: TGTGCCAGCAGTTTGGGGGTTGGATGGTATGGCTACACCTTC. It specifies CASSLGVGWYGYTF.

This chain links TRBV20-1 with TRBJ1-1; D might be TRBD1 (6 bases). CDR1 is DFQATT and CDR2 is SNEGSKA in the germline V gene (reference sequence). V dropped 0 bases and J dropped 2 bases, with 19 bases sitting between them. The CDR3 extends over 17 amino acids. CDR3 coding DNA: TGCAGTGCTAGAGATCAGGGGCCAAGGGGTAGAAACACTGAAGCTTTCTTT. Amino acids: CSARDQGPRGRNTEAFF.